This T cell receptor (beta chain) was observed in a study of Tregs in tolerant kidney transplant recipients (dated by TCRdb to about 2019). Describing the broader study: Before combined kidney and bone marrow transplantation, this study identified donor-specific regulatory T cells using TCRbeta sequencing and then followed those same cells after transplant.

Related donors were used in the transplants with nonmyeloablative bone marrow transplantation, and mixed chimerism was transient in the human trials. Thawed PBMCs were FACS-sorted into unstimulated Tregs (CD4+CD25+CD127-), CD4+ non-Tregs (CD4+CD25-), CD4 cells and CD8 cells. The patients were a few recipients of combined kidney and bone marrow transplants from the ITN036ST trial, and samples were available only from these trial subjects. Healthy control blood was processed to PBMCs with a Ficoll density gradient and then cryopreserved, whereas patient PBMCs were collected both before and after transplant. What the study reported, not specific to this receptor: In tolerant patients, donor-specific Tregs expanded more than Tregs overall, which suggests antigen-driven rather than nonspecific expansion. The study was constrained by small patient numbers, and validation of the findings is required in larger populations and under other immunosuppression protocols. PCR primers changed over time for some patients, so nucleotide-level comparison across those patients' samples was not possible. Although technical replication error seemed to be minimal, the question of biological reproducibility was not addressed directly. Expanding Tregs with activated donor B cells appeared to identify the most biologically relevant and donor-specific TCRbeta repertoire.

For TCRbeta CDR3 sequencing, genomic DNA was extracted from sorted cells using the QIAGEN DNeasy Blood and Tissue Kit. High-throughput TCRbeta CDR3 sequencing was carried out commercially through immunoSEQ, with PCR amplification with bias correction and internal controls included. The original pipeline was this. Unique productive TCRbeta sequences were defined by CDR3 nucleotide sequence when primers matched and otherwise by CDR3 amino acid sequence together with Vbeta and Jbeta genes. To correct sorting error, sequences shared between sorted populations at a frequency ratio of 2:1 or less were removed; the rest were assigned to the higher population. Donor-reactive sequences were defined as at least 5-fold expanded in CFSE-low cells versus unstimulated cells, with frequency of at least 0.01% in CFSE-low cells. Repertoire divergence was quantified by Jensen-Shannon divergence calculated from the top 100 TCRbeta sequences ranked by frequency. For any sample with multiple sequencing runs, sorting error was corrected in each run separately before the runs were pooled. In TCRdb, the immuneACCESS table is reduced to in-frame sequences with V and J assigned. These tables do not hold every clone; where another copy was compared, an unresolved V gene accounts for under half, and the others remain unexplained. That table is the source of V, J and clone size, and D and trimming were worked out from the DNA. Recorded for this sample are roughly 86,000 clones; approximately 93% of them occurred a single time. The ten largest clones take up around 1.6% of the sample.

This clone was recorded only once. The antigen this receptor binds is unknown. No per-base quality is available; no much larger clone lies one base away. V and J lose 4 bases and 6 bases, and a span of 4 bases separates them. The CDR1 and CDR2 encoded by the germline V gene (reference sequence) are DFQATT and SNEGSKA. The CDR3 contains 11 residues, cysteine and phenylalanine counted. Solely the CDR3 DNA is kept, with 33 bases framed from the first base. The source of this sequence is a human patient who received a combined kidney and bone marrow transplant. The graft donor may be the source of some T cells after a transplant. The input for sequencing was CD4+ T cells from blood (PBMCs), taken 12 months after the transplant. The chain couples TRBV20-1 to TRBJ1-6; too little of a D gene remains to name it. The sequenced DNA is TGCAGTGCTACGGGTAATTCACCCCTCCACTTT. It is translated as CSATGNSPLHF.